A single sample gave rise to the 16 T cell receptor beta chains below, sequenced in a study of PD-1 blockade in classical Hodgkin lymphoma (dated by TCRdb to about 2020). The library was prepared using the immunoSEQ multiplex PCR assay. TCRdb's version of the immuneACCESS table is confined to in-frame rearrangements and falls short of the full clone set. An unresolved V gene accounts for under half of the shortfall where checked; the remainder is of unknown origin. The table for this sample lists fewer than 35,000 clones; 86% of them were counted only once. The top ten constitute approximately 0.43% of the sample. This sample's time point label indicates: cycle 4 day 1 (C4D1), after five to seven weeks of nivolumab. All trial patients had relapsed after autologous stem cell transplantation, with cohorts A, B and C differing in prior brentuximab vedotin exposure. Using a Miltenyi CD4+ T cell isolation kit, CD4+ T cells were purified from thawed PBMCs through magnetic negative selection.

The sample in question was CD4+ T cells from blood, obtained before the fourth cycle of nivolumab. These receptors all stem from a human donor with classical Hodgkin lymphoma.

The chain carries TRBV7-2 and TRBJ2-7, with D perhaps TRBD1 or TRBD2 (5 bases each). CDR1 is SGHTA, CDR2 FQGNSA, per germline. V lost 1 base, J lost 5 bases, and 6 bases lay in between. The CDR3 has 12 residues. As DNA, the CDR3 is TGTGCCAGCAGCTTAGGGGGACACGAGCAGTACTTC. It codes for CASSLGGHEQYF. The whole variable domain, filled in from reference TRBV7-2 and TRBJ2-7, reads GAGVSQSPSNKVTEKGKDVELRCDPISGHTALYWYRQSLGQGLEFLIYFQGNSAPDKSGLPSDRFSAERTGGSVSTLTIQRTQQEDSAVYLCASSLGGHEQYFGPGTRLTVT.

V and J are TRBV7-9 and TRBJ1-2; tentatively, D is TRBD1 (6 bases). The CDR3 runs to 16 residues. Germline CDR1 reads SEHNR; CDR2 reads FQNEAQ (reference sequence). Trimming cost V 5 bases and J 4 bases, with 20 bases left between them. CDR3 amino acids: CASSSPRGGGVYGYTF. CDR3 in DNA: TGTGCCAGCAGCAGCCCCCGGGGAGGGGGTGTCTATGGCTACACCTTC.

This clone has only one observation. The chain uses TRBV7-9 and TRBJ2-7; D tentatively fits TRBD1 or TRBD2 (6 bases each). V was cut by 5 bases and J by 6 bases, with 29 bases left in between. This CDR3 is 18 amino acids long. Germline CDR1 SEHNR, CDR2 FQNEAQ (reference sequence). DNA for the CDR3: TGTGCCAGCAGCCCGGGGCGGGACATTTTCGCCCCGAATTCCGAGCAGTACTTC. Its translation is CASSPGRDIFAPNSEQYF.

Regarding this clone: The sample has other DNA sequences that encode this CDR3 too. The chain recombines TRBV4-1 with TRBJ1-1; D gene uncertain. Trimming shortened V by 0 bases and J by 10 bases, and 15 bases separated the two germline ends. The CDR3 has 14 residues. Looked up from germline, CDR1 is MGHRA and CDR2 is YSYEKL. DNA of the CDR3: TGCGCCAGCAGCCAAGAGCCTAATAGCGGTGGAGCTTTCTTT. This sequence encodes CASSQEPNSGGAFF.

This clone was seen just once. V usage is TRBV10-3 and J usage is TRBJ2-1, with a tentative D call TRBD2 (6 bases). Germline V gene sequence: CDR1 ENHRY, CDR2 SYGVKD. CDR3 length: 19 residues. Trimming left V 2 bases short and J 3 bases short, with 23 bases between. The CDR3, as DNA: TGTGCCATCAGTGAGAAGGGACTTAAGGGCGGACCCATCTACAATGAGCAGTTCTTC. It codes for CAISEKGLKGGPIYNEQFF.

This rearrangement joins TRBV6-1 to TRBJ1-5; D not certain. Trimming took off 6 bases at V and 1 base at J, with 13 bases between the two ends. CDR1 MNHNS and CDR2 SASEGT come from the germline V gene. The CDR3 covers 15 residues. The CDR3 sequence: CASRATGISNQPQHF. The CDR3 DNA follows: TGTGCCAGCAGGGCTACGGGGATAAGCAATCAGCCCCAGCATTTT.

The chain links TRBV6-1 to TRBJ2-3, with 9 bases lining up with TRBD1. The CDR3 is made up of 15 amino acids. J gave up 2 bases and V 3 bases, and 3 bases lay outside the gene matches. Germline V CDR1 and CDR2: MNHNS, SASEGT. CDR3 DNA: TGTGCCAGCAGTGAGGACAGGGGATTCACAGATACGCAGTATTTT. It specifies CASSEDRGFTDTQYF.

This clone has just one count. The gene calls are TRBV18 and TRBJ2-1; TRBD1 aligns across 12 bases. This CDR3 has 17 residues. CDR1 is KGHSH and CDR2 is LQKENI in the germline V gene. The V gene end was trimmed by 3 bases and the J gene end by 5 bases; junction bases not matched to a gene: 8. For the CDR3, the DNA is TGTGCCAGCTCACCGACGACCGGGACAGGGGGCCACAATGAGCAGTTCTTC. Protein product: CASSPTTGTGGHNEQFF.

The chain employs TRBV7-2 and TRBJ2-3; D uncertain. CDR1 is SGHTA and CDR2 is FQGNSA in the germline V gene. V gave up 1 base and J gave up 1 base, with 6 bases separating them. The CDR3 runs 14 residues. The DNA for the CDR3 is TGTGCCAGCAGCTTAGTTTTGGGCACAGATACGCAGTATTTT. The encoded protein is CASSLVLGTDTQYF.

The chain couples TRBV11-1 to TRBJ2-3; TRBD1 or TRBD2 may be the D gene (6 bases each). V gave up 3 bases and J gave up 1 base, with 14 bases separating them. The germline gives CDR1 SGHAT, CDR2 FQDESV (reference sequence). CDR3 length: 16 residues. In DNA form, the CDR3 reads TGTGCCAGCAGCTTTGGGAGGACAGCGGGCACAGATACGCAGTATTTT. Its protein product is CASSFGRTAGTDTQYF.

The chain employs TRBV5-6 and TRBJ2-1; tentatively, D is TRBD2 (5 bases). Trimming pared 2 bases from V and 9 bases from J, leaving 12 bases between. Germline V gene data show CDR1 as SGHDT and CDR2 as YYEEEE. This CDR3 has 13 residues. This CDR3 is CASSFGGNGEQFF. The CDR3 DNA reads TGTGCCAGCAGCTTTGGAGGAAACGGTGAGCAGTTCTTC.

The chain uses TRBV5-3 and TRBJ2-3, with D possibly being TRBD2 (6 bases). TRBV5-3 is an ORF, and what it does is uncertain. The CDR3 length is 17 residues. V lost 0 bases and J lost 0, with 14 bases in between. The CDR3 is CARSLAPAGTSTDTQYF. In nucleotides, the CDR3 is TGTGCCAGAAGCTTGGCCCCAGCGGGTACTAGCACAGATACGCAGTATTTT.

This clone has just one count. The chain combines TRBV7-9 with TRBJ1-1; weak D call: TRBD1 (6 bases). V gave up 5 bases and J gave up 4 bases, with 11 bases separating them. CDR3 length: 13 residues. The germline gives CDR1 SEHNR, CDR2 FQNEAQ (reference sequence). The CDR3 nucleotides are TGTGCCAGCAGCGCGGACAGTTTCACTGAAGCTTTCTTT. This translates into CASSADSFTEAFF.

The genes are TRBV28 and TRBJ2-7; the match to TRBD2 covers 10 bases. The CDR3 has 16 amino acids. Trimming took 6 bases from V and 2 from J; bases not matched to a gene: 10. Germline CDR1 reads MDHEN; CDR2 reads SYDVKM. The chain's CDR3 is CASSKRGTSVTYEQYF. In nucleotides, the CDR3 is TGTGCCAGCAGCAAGAGGGGGACTAGCGTCACCTACGAGCAGTACTTC.

This sequence joins TRBV5-1 and TRBJ1-6; unclear D gene. The CDR3 extends over 15 amino acids. Germline-derived CDR1 and CDR2 are SGHRS and YFSETQ. V lost 1 base to trimming and J lost 8 bases, with 13 bases between them. CDR3 amino acids: CASSLTGPKDSPLHF. As DNA, the CDR3 is TGCGCCAGCAGCTTGACCGGGCCCAAGGATTCACCCCTCCACTTT.

This clone was observed a few times. The J gene is TRBJ1-6, the V gene TRBV18, with D perhaps matching TRBD1 (6 bases). Germline assignment: CDR1 KGHSH and CDR2 LQKENI. V gave up 3 bases and J gave up 6 bases, with 9 bases separating them. The CDR3 consists of 14 residues. The CDR3 reads CASSPDSSNSPLHF. The CDR3 coding sequence is TGTGCCAGCTCACCGGACAGCAGTAATTCACCCCTCCACTTT.